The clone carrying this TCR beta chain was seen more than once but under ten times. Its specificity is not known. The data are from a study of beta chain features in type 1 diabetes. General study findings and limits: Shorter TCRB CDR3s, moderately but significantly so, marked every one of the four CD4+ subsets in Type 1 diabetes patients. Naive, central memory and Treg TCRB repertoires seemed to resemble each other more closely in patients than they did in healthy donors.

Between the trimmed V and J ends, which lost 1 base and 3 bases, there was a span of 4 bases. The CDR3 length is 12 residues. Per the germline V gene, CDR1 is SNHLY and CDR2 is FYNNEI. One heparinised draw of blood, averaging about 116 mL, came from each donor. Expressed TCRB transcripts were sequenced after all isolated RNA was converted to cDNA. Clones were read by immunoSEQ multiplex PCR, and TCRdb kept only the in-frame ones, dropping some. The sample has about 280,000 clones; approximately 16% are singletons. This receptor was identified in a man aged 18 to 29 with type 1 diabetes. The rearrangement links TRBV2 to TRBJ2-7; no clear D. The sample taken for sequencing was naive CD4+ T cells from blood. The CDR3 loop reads CASSEGGYEQYF. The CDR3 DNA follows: TGTGCCAGCAGTGAAGGAGGCTACGAGCAGTACTTC.